The 20 T cell receptor beta chains reported below all come from one sample, sequenced in a study of T cell responses to AZD1222 COVID-19 vaccine. TCRdb keeps only in-frame clones here, not all; method: immunoSEQ multiplex PCR. The sample comprises roughly 150,000 clones, nearly 95% of which are singletons, and 5% to 5.5% rests with the top ten. Sequenced material: peripheral blood, taken on day 0 of AZD1222 vaccination. These receptors came from an adult in good health.

In its sample, this clone was seen once. The chain carries TRBV9 and TRBJ1-3; no definite D call. The germline V gene has CDR1 SGDLS and CDR2 YYNGEE. CDR3 length: 16 amino acids. Trimming took off 0 bases at V and 2 bases at J, with 12 bases between the two ends. DNA for the CDR3: TGTGCCAGCAGCGTAGGGTCCAGCGACCCTGGAAACACCATATATTTT. It specifies CASSVGSSDPGNTIYF.

This chain uses TRBV7-7 with TRBJ2-7; unclear D gene. CDR3 length: 13 residues. Germline V CDR1 and CDR2: SSHAT, FNYEAQ (reference sequence). The V gene lost 1 base and the J gene lost 5 bases, with 9 bases spanning the gap. DNA for the CDR3: TGTGCCAGCAGCTTAGGCCCCGGTCACGAGCAGTACTTC. This sequence encodes CASSLGPGHEQYF.

V and J are TRBV9 and TRBJ1-6; D not resolved. Germline CDR1 and CDR2: SGDLS and YYNGEE. The CDR3 is 13 residues long. Deletions cut 0 bases from V and 9 bases from J, with 7 bases between. CDR3 DNA sequence: TGTGCCAGCAGCGTAGACCGGGTTTCACCCCTCCACTTT. Amino acids: CASSVDRVSPLHF.

This clone was picked up one time. This rearrangement joins TRBV29-1 to TRBJ1-1; D unresolved. Trimming removed 3 bases at V and 3 bases at J, with 11 bases between. CDR1 and CDR2 (germline): SQVTM, ANQGSEA. The CDR3 runs 13 residues. The CDR3 nucleotides read TGCAGCGTTGAGGATTTCCGGGACACTGAAGCTTTCTTT. Translated: CSVEDFRDTEAFF.

Comments on this clone: Other DNA sequences of this sample code for an identical CDR3. This chain uses TRBV9 with TRBJ1-5, with D tentatively TRBD1 (5 bases). Germline V lookup: CDR1 SGDLS, CDR2 YYNGEE. With 0 bases removed from V and 0 bases from J, the gap between germline ends came to 7 bases. This CDR3 contains 15 residues. CDR3 residues: CASSVGGDSNQPQHF. In nucleotides, the CDR3 is TGTGCCAGCAGCGTAGGGGGGGATAGCAATCAGCCCCAGCATTTT.

The V and J genes are TRBV7-9 and TRBJ1-2; D unresolved. With 7 bases removed from V and 1 base from J, the gap between germline ends came to 16 bases. The CDR3 runs 15 residues. The V gene's germline CDR1 is SEHNR and CDR2 FQNEAQ (reference sequence). The CDR3 DNA sequence: TGTGCCAGCAACCCCATGGGATTGGGTAACTATGGCTACACCTTC. This gives the protein CASNPMGLGNYGYTF.

In its sample, this clone was seen once. The chain employs TRBV5-4 and TRBJ1-4; possibly TRBD1 for D (5 bases). Between the trimmed V and J ends, which lost 0 bases and 5 bases, there was a span of 11 bases. The CDR3 sequence is 15 residues long. Germline V gene sequence: CDR1 SGHNT, CDR2 YYREEE (reference sequence). This CDR3 is CASSLVGGVNEKLFF. The CDR3 nucleotides read TGTGCCAGCAGCTTGGTTGGGGGGGTGAATGAAAAACTGTTTTTT.

The rearrangement joins TRBV7-3 to TRBJ2-7, with 9 nucleotides matching TRBD2. Losses at the gene ends were 6 bases for V and 2 bases for J; bases not matched to a gene: 26. Germline V lookup: CDR1 SGHTA, CDR2 FQGTGA. This CDR3 is built from 21 residues. The CDR3 region is CASSSRGDRSSKSGRTYEQYF. The CDR3 DNA reads as TGTGCCAGCAGTTCAAGGGGGGACCGATCCAGTAAGAGCGGGAGGACCTACGAGCAGTACTTC.

The J gene is TRBJ2-3, the V gene TRBV18, with 11 bases fitting TRBD2. The V gene's germline CDR1 is KGHSH and CDR2 LQKENI. The CDR3 spans 15 residues. V was clipped by 4 bases and J by 1 base; unmatched bases: 1. The CDR3 bases are TGTGCCAGCTCACAGGGACTAGCGGGCACAGATACGCAGTATTTT. It encodes CASSQGLAGTDTQYF.

The chain recombines TRBV19 with TRBJ2-2; D not certain. V lost 5 bases, J lost 3 bases, and 7 bases lay in between. In germline, CDR1 is LNHDA, CDR2 SQIVND (reference sequence). This CDR3 comprises 13 residues. The CDR3 DNA is TGTGCCAGTAGTCCCCGGGACACCGGGGAGCTGTTTTTT. Its translation is CASSPRDTGELFF.

The genes are TRBV5-8 and TRBJ2-2; D is unresolved. V gave up 6 bases and J gave up 3 bases, with 18 bases separating them. Germline V gene sequence: CDR1 SGHTS, CDR2 YDEGEE. The CDR3 has 16 residues. The CDR3 region has the DNA TGTGCCAGCATCCTATCCTCGGGTGGCGACACCGGGGAGCTGTTTTTT. It specifies CASILSSGGDTGELFF.

The chain joins TRBV28 to TRBJ1-2; D is uncertain. The germline V gene encodes CDR1 MDHEN and CDR2 SYDVKM. V was cut by 5 bases and J by 3 bases, with 19 bases left in between. This CDR3 is 16 amino acids long. CDR3 sequence: CASSRGPNERYYGYTF. In nucleotides, the CDR3 is TGTGCCAGCAGTCGAGGACCGAACGAAAGATACTATGGCTACACCTTC.

The V and J genes are TRBV10-3 and TRBJ1-1, with D maybe TRBD1 (6 bases). Trimming cost V 5 bases and J 4 bases, with 8 bases left between them. Germline values: CDR1 ENHRY, CDR2 SYGVKD. This CDR3 has 12 amino acids. CDR3 region: CAISQGITEAFF. CDR3 in DNA: TGTGCCATCAGTCAGGGGATCACTGAAGCTTTCTTT.

The rearrangement joins TRBV11-2 to TRBJ2-7; D may match TRBD1 or TRBD2 (6 bases each). Germline values: CDR1 SGHAT, CDR2 FQNNGV. V was trimmed by 6 bases and J by 1 base, leaving 19 bases between them. This CDR3 is 16 amino acids long. Here the CDR3 reads CASRPPGGNPSYEQYF. The CDR3 region has the DNA TGTGCCAGCAGGCCCCCCGGGGGCAACCCTTCCTACGAGCAGTACTTC.

The V call is TRBV6-6, the J call TRBJ1-3; unclear D gene. Looked up from germline, CDR1 is MNHNY and CDR2 is SVGAGI (reference sequence). This CDR3 comprises 15 residues. The V end was cut by 1 base, the J end by 0 bases, with 7 bases between. In nucleotides, the CDR3 is TGTGCCAGCAGTTACTTCGGGAGCTCTGGAAACACCATATATTTT. This sequence encodes CASSYFGSSGNTIYF.

The gene calls are TRBV11-2 and TRBJ1-2, with TRBD1 as a possible D gene (5 bases). V lost 5 bases to trimming and J lost 1 base, with 8 bases between them. Germline loops: CDR1 SGHAT, CDR2 FQNNGV. The CDR3 spans 13 residues. CDR3 sequence: CASSQDNNYGYTF. CDR3 DNA: TGTGCCAGCAGCCAGGACAATAACTATGGCTACACCTTC.

The rearrangement uses TRBV28 and TRBJ1-2; D is uncertain. Germline CDR1 is MDHEN and CDR2 is SYDVKM. V was shortened by 2 bases and J by 7 bases, with 11 bases between the two germline ends. The length of the CDR3 is 13 residues. DNA for the CDR3: TGTGCCAGCAGTTTACCGCCAATGGGTGGCTACACCTTC. Its protein product is CASSLPPMGGYTF.

The rearrangement links TRBV14 to TRBJ2-5; 14 bases agree with TRBD2. The V gene end was trimmed by 3 bases and the J gene end by 5 bases; junction bases not matched to a gene: 2. CDR3 length: 15 amino acids. Germline V gene data show CDR1 as SGHDN and CDR2 as FVKESK. The CDR3 nucleotides read TGTGCCAGCAGCCATCGACTAGCGGGAGGGGAGACCCAGTACTTC. Translating it yields CASSHRLAGGETQYF.

The chain couples TRBV6-5 to TRBJ2-3; no clear D. V was clipped by 7 bases and J by 6 bases, with 14 bases between them. The CDR3 has 13 residues. CDR1 MNHEY and CDR2 SVGAGI come from the germline V gene. CDR3 residues: CASKWAVDDTQYF. The CDR3 nucleotides read TGTGCCAGCAAGTGGGCTGTGGATGATACGCAGTATTTT.

As DNA, the CDR3 is TGCGCCAGCAGCCCCCGACAGGGGTTGGGCACTGAAGCTTTCTTT. It specifies CASSPRQGLGTEAFF. The V call is TRBV5-1, the J call TRBJ1-1; TRBD1 matches at 8 bases. V dropped 4 bases and J dropped 4; count of bases not matched to a gene: 9. CDR3 length: 15 amino acids. CDR1 and CDR2 (germline): SGHRS, YFSETQ.